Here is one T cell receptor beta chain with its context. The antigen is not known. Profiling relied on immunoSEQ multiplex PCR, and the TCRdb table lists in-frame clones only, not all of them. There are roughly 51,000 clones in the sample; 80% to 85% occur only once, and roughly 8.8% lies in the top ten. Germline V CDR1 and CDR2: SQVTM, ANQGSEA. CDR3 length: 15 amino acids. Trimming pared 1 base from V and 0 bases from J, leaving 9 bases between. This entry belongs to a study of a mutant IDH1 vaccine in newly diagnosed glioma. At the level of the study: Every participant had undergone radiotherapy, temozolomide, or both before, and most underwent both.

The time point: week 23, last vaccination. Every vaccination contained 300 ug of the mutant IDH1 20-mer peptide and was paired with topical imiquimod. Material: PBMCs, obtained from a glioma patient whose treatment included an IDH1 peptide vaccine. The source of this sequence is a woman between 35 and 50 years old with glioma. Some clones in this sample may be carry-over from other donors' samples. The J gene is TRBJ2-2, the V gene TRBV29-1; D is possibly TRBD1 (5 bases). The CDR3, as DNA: TGCAGCGTTGAAGGTGGGGCGCCGAACACCGGGGAGCTGTTTTTT. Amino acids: CSVEGGAPNTGELFF.